These T cell receptor beta chains were read from a single sample in a study of T-cell memory formation after mild COVID-19. TCRdb called the 5' RACE reads again in MiXCR, with one record for every CDR3 protein. The table shows approximately 170,000 distinct CDR3 sequences, with 10% to 15% occurring only once. The sample taken for sequencing was PBMCs or a T cell subset sorted from them (not recorded which). Receptors originate from a young man who had mild COVID-19 (a few samples of this study predate the infection). Cell type and time point are not known. Each CDR3 is given with its conserved first and last residue. Fields, in order: CDR3 length, V gene, clone size, D gene, J gene, CDR3 DNA, CDR3 protein. D genes are given only for firm matches. Size is omitted from some rows. Given values are once, few, many or a class for expanded clones.

>12|TRBV6-2/TRBV6-3|.|TRBD2|TRBJ2-7
TGTGCCAGCAGGACTAGCCCATACGAGCAGTACTTC
CASRTSPYEQYF
>13|TRBV20-1|.|.|TRBJ2-5
TGCAGTGCTAGAGATGGGGGTAAAGAGACCCAGTACTTC
CSARDGGKETQYF
>14|TRBV19|.|.|TRBJ2-6
TGTGCCACCGATCCAGGCTCTGGGGCCAACGTCCTGACTTTC
CATDPGSGANVLTF
>15|TRBV7-2|.|TRBD2|TRBJ2-2
TGTGCCAGCAGCTCATACGGACTAGCAACCGGGGAGCTGTTTTTT
CASSSYGLATGELFF
>14|TRBV24-1|.|TRBD1|TRBJ2-3
TGTGCCACCAGGGGGACAGGGAACACAGATACGCAGTATTTT
CATRGTGNTDTQYF
>18|TRBV5-1|.|.|TRBJ1-1
TGCGCCAGCAGCTTGGGGACAGCTGCCCGAATTTTGAACACTGAAGCTTTCTTT
CASSLGTAARILNTEAFF
>15|TRBV5-6|.|.|TRBJ1-1
TGTGCCAGCAGCTTCGCTAGACACTGGAACACTGAAGCTTTCTTT
CASSFARHWNTEAFF
>15|TRBV20-1|.|TRBD1|TRBJ2-6
TGCAGTGCTAGAACAGGGGGAGATGGGGCCAACGTCCTGACTTTC
CSARTGGDGANVLTF
>14|TRBV11-1|.|.|TRBJ2-5
TGTGCCAGCAGCATTGGACCTGCGGGGGAGACCCAGTACTTC
CASSIGPAGETQYF
>13|TRBV5-1|many|.|TRBJ1-1
TGCGCCAGCAGCAGACAGGAGAACACTGAAGCTTTCTTT
CASSRQENTEAFF
>14|TRBV7-2|.|TRBD2|TRBJ2-3
TGTGCCAGCAGCTCCGCTACGGGAAGCGGGGGAGAGTATTTT
CASSSATGSGGEYF
>11|TRBV12-3/TRBV12-4|few|.|TRBJ2-1
TGTGCCAGCAGGCACAGATTACGGGAGTTCTTC
CASRHRLREFF
>18|TRBV4-3|few|TRBD2|TRBJ2-3
TGCGCCAGCAGCCAAGGATCTGGGTATAGCGGGGGGGGAGATACGCAGTATTTT
CASSQGSGYSGGGDTQYF
>13|TRBV29-1|.|.|TRBJ1-1
TGCAGCGTAGTCCGGGACTCAGGGACTGAAGCTTTCTTT
CSVVRDSGTEAFF
>16|TRBV11-2|few|TRBD2|TRBJ2-1
TGTGCCAGCAGCCGGCGGCGGGGGGGCTCCTACAATGAGCAGTTCTTC
CASSRRRGGSYNEQFF